This entry lists 6 T cell receptor beta chains sequenced from one sample in a study of cytomegalovirus exposure and HLA in healthy donors. 13 Jbeta primers and 60 Vbeta primers were used for the PCR. Profiled with immunoSEQ multiplex PCR; TCRdb holds only in-frame clones, not every one. The sample lists about 130,000 clones; about 80% were seen once. The sequenced material came from PBMCs. These receptors all come from a boy aged 2 to 10 in good health and CMV-seronegative.

The V call is TRBV12-5, the J call TRBJ1-1; tentative D call: TRBD1 (5 bases). Germline V gene data show CDR1 as LGHNT and CDR2 as FRNRAP. This CDR3 spans 18 amino acids. Trimming took off 0 bases at V and 0 bases at J, with 17 bases between the two ends. The CDR3 DNA follows: TGTGCTAGTGGTTTGGTACTTACGGGGGGGTGGGTGAACACTGAAGCTTTCTTT. This codes for CASGLVLTGGWVNTEAFF.

CDR3 sequence (DNA): TGCGCCAGCAGCCAACGCGGAAACTCTGGAAACACCATATATTTT. It is translated as CASSQRGNSGNTIYF. The rearrangement links TRBV4-1 to TRBJ1-3; D call uncertain. The CDR3 spans 15 residues. Germline V lookup: CDR1 MGHRA, CDR2 YSYEKL. With 2 bases removed from V and 0 bases from J, the gap between germline ends came to 8 bases.

The chain carries TRBV5-8 and TRBJ2-5; the D gene is possibly TRBD1 (7 bases). The end of the DNA is better explained by TRBJ2-7, so the J call may be wrong. Per germline, CDR1 SGHTS and CDR2 YDEGEE. CDR3 length: 13 residues. CDR3 residues: CASSQGGSYEQYF. CDR3 DNA sequence: TGTGCCAGCAGCCAGGGGGGCTCCTACGAGCAGTACTTC.

As for this clone: A read error may produce the germline difference seen at one junction end. This chain uses TRBV7-9 with TRBJ1-1; 8 positions match TRBD1. This CDR3 region has 13 residues. Germline lookup yields CDR1 SEHNR and CDR2 FQNEAQ (reference sequence). The CDR3 loop reads CSSRGQLNTEAFF. CDR3 nucleotides: TGTTCCAGCAGGGGGCAGTTGAACACTGAAGCTTTCTTT.

The J gene is TRBJ1-5, the V gene TRBV7-8, with 7 bases that match TRBD1. Germline V gives CDR1 SGHVS, CDR2 FQNEAQ. V gave up 4 bases and J gave up 2 bases; unmatched junction bases: 2. CDR3 length: 14 residues. The DNA for the CDR3 is TGTGCCAGCAGCTCCGACAGGGGCAATCAGCCCCAGCATTTT. Its translation is CASSSDRGNQPQHF.

This rearrangement joins TRBV7-2 to TRBJ2-3; D call uncertain. Trimming cost V 4 bases and J 2 bases, with 4 bases left between them. The CDR3 covers 12 residues. CDR1 is SGHTA and CDR2 is FQGNSA in the germline V gene. CDR3 DNA: TGTGCCAGCAGCTCCTACACAGATACGCAGTATTTT. Encoded protein: CASSSYTDTQYF.